This TCR beta chain is from a study of memory CD4+ T cells and cytomegalovirus serostatus (dated by TCRdb to between 2018 and 2021). Study-wide context: A total of roughly 33 healthy Belgian adults, of whom 9 were CMV seropositive and 24 were CMV seronegative, were included in the cohort. To replicate a published TCR-based CMV serostatus classifier, the researchers sequenced the CD4+ memory TCRbeta repertoires of a Belgian cohort whose cytomegalovirus serostatus was known. Paper-wide results and their limitations: Only CD4+CD45RO+ memory cells were sequenced, in contrast to the original study, which included naive and memory CD4+ and CD8+ populations. Of under 200 previously reported CMV-associated TCRbeta sequences, about 68 appeared in the CD4+ memory repertoires, each in one to five individuals. A median bootstrapped AUC of 0.95 with a 95% CI of 0.76-1.00 was achieved on the Belgian cohort by the original-framework classifier. Results were interpreted as suggesting that the CMV-associated TCR signature is largely present in the CD4+ memory repertoire. CMV serostatus prediction reached a median bootstrapped AUC of approximately 0.96 with the original framework and just under 0.93 with a US-trained random forest.

Notes on this clone: Its specific antigen is unknown. Per-base quality was not reported, and no clone a single base away is much larger than it.

Trimming removed 6 bases from V and 9 bases from J; the gene matches leave 9 bases unexplained. Sequences SQVTM (CDR1) and ANQGSEA (CDR2) are obtained from the germline V gene. The CDR3 covers 13 residues, taking in both the cysteine and the phenylalanine. Only CDR3 DNA remains: 39 bases, in frame from the first base. The Quick-DNA Microprep Kit was used to extract genomic DNA from the sorted cells. Amplification of TCRbeta DNA was done with the immunoSEQ hsTCRbeta kit, following the protocol from the manufacturer. TCRbeta libraries were sequenced on an Illumina MiSeq instrument. As for the original processing: Following removal of out-of-frame sequences, approximately 2.1 million distinct TCRbeta sequences were retained, with an average of roughly 70,000 per individual. Each individual was scored by the count of 150 to 200 previously reported CMV-associated TCRbeta sequences and the total productive distinct TCRbeta count. A beta-binomial model was reimplemented in Python, and scikit-learn random forests with default parameters were trained on US cohort data. Classifier performance on the Belgian cohort was reported as the median AUC with percentile confidence intervals calculated over 10,000 bootstrap iterations. The table was pulled from immuneACCESS by TCRdb, which kept in-frame rearrangements only. Such tables lose some clones; where checked, under half of the loss comes from unresolved V genes, and the rest has no known cause. That table is the source of V, J and clone size, and D and trimming were worked out from the DNA. For this sample the table gives 35,000 to 50,000 clones, of which roughly four fifths were detected only once. Jointly, the top ten make up about 6.8% of the sample.

Single viable CD3+CD4+CD8-CD45RO+ cells were sorted as memory CD4+ T cells on a FACSAria II. CMV serostatus was determined with a Roche Elecsys assay detecting serum IgG against CMV pp150, pp28, p38 and p52. After thawing, total CD4+ T cells were enriched by positive selection with CD4 magnetic microbeads. The samples came from a different study that was designed specifically to examine the CD4+ T cell memory repertoire. Peripheral blood mononuclear cells were isolated and cryopreserved according to standard operating procedures, and serum was kept at -80 degrees C. Staining used CD3-PerCP (BW264/56), CD4-APC (RPA-T4), CD45RO-PE (UCHT1) and CD8-Pacific Orange (3B5) antibodies, with Sytox blue excluding non-viable cells.

The receptor comes from an adult in good health and CMV-seronegative. The chain links TRBV29-1 with TRBJ2-4; 9 junctional bases match TRBD1. Sequenced material: memory CD4+ T cells from blood. Here is the DNA: TGCAGCGTACGGACAGGGGAGGGTTCCATTCAGTACTTC. Its protein is CSVRTGEGSIQYF.